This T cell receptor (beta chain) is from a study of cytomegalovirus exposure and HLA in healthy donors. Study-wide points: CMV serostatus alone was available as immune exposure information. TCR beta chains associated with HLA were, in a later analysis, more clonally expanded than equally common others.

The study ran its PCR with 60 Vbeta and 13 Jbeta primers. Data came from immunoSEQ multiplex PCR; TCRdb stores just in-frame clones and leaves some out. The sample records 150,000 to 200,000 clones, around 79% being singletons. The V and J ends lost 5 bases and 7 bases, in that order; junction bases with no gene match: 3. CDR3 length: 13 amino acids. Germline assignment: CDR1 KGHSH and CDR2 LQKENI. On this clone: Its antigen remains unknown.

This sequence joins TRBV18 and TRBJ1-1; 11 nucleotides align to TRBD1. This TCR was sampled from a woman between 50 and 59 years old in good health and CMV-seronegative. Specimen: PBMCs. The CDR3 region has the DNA TGTGCCAGCTCAGGACAGGGGGCGGATGAAGCTTTCTTT. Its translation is CASSGQGADEAFF.